Listed below are T cell receptor beta chains from one sample, sequenced in a study of OX40 agonist ivuxolimab in advanced cancers. Generated by immunoSEQ multiplex PCR, the TCRdb table keeps only in-frame clones and is missing some. In the table there are some 45,000 clones, 86% of which are singletons. Sequencing was performed on CD4+ or CD8+ T cells sorted from blood, taken in a trial of the OX40 agonist ivuxolimab. All receptors come from an adult with an advanced solid tumor such as melanoma, head and neck, liver or kidney cancer. Both conserved end residues are part of each CDR3. D genes are given only for firm matches. Expanded clones get a size class; other rows say once, few or many, or leave the size out.

D gene	clone size	V gene	J gene	CDR3 DNA	CDR3 protein
.	.	TRBV5-4	TRBJ2-7	TGTGCCAGCAGCTTCGTGGCCGGTAGTTTCCACGAGCAGTACTTC	CASSFVAGSFHEQYF
.	.	TRBV2	TRBJ2-3	TGTGCCAGCAGTGTAGCGAGGGGAGGAGATACGCAGTATTTT	CASSVARGGDTQYF
.	.	TRBV18	TRBJ2-7	TGTGCCAGCTCCTCGGACCAAATCGGGGAGCAGTACTTC	CASSSDQIGEQYF
.	.	TRBV10-3	TRBJ2-5	TGTGCCATCAGTGAGTCTAAGGGGCAAGAGACCCAGTACTTC	CAISESKGQETQYF
TRBD2	once	TRBV7-2	TRBJ2-5	TGTGCCAGCAGCCCGAGCGGGAGTGGGCAAGAGACCCAGTACTTC	CASSPSGSGQETQYF
.	.	TRBV4-3	TRBJ1-2	TGCGCCAGCAGCCAAGAGGCCACAGGAAGGGGCTACACCTTC	CASSQEATGRGYTF
TRBD2	.	TRBV18	TRBJ2-3	TGTGCCAGCTCACCACAACAATCTAGCGGGGGGTCTACAGATACGCAGTATTTT	CASSPQQSSGGSTDTQYF
.	.	TRBV28	TRBJ1-3	TGTGCCAGCAACCTTGGAATGGCTGGAAACACCATATATTTT	CASNLGMAGNTIYF
TRBD1	.	TRBV2	TRBJ1-5	TGTGCCAGCAGTGAAACGGCAGGGGGTGGACAGCCCCAGCATTTT	CASSETAGGGQPQHF
.	.	TRBV5-5	TRBJ2-1	TGTGCCAGCAGCCGTAGCCTAGGTCTGTTCTTC	CASSRSLGLFF
.	.	TRBV7-9	TRBJ1-5	TGTGCCAGCAGCTTAGATTTTAGGGGCAGAATAGTCAATCAGCCCCAGCATTTT	CASSLDFRGRIVNQPQHF
.	.	TRBV6-5	TRBJ1-5	TGTGCCAGCAGTCCCCGGGACGGCAATCAGCCCCAGCATTTT	CASSPRDGNQPQHF
.	few	TRBV7-3	TRBJ2-2	TGTGCCAGCAGCTTAGAGAGTACCGGGGAGCTGTTTTTT	CASSLESTGELFF